This TCR beta chain was retrieved from a study of T cell responses to AZD1222 COVID-19 vaccine. Profiling relied on immunoSEQ multiplex PCR, and the TCRdb table lists in-frame clones only, not all of them. This sample carries 170,000 or so clones, 85% to 95% of them seen once, and the ten largest clones take around 0.9%. A note on this clone: Antigen: not known.

The CDR3 spans 15 residues. Germline V CDR1 and CDR2: SGHRS, YFSETQ. The V end was cut by 4 bases, the J end by 6 bases, with 14 bases between. General study findings and limits: Most donors were white British and more were female, and clonal diversity was possibly underestimated. Vaccine-associated CD4 TCRs ranged over spike, dominating at 160-218 and 743-854.

The source was peripheral blood, collected on day 0 of AZD1222 vaccination. This chain uses TRBV5-1 with TRBJ1-6; no firm D call. The origin of this receptor is an adult in good health. DNA for the CDR3: TGCGCCAGCAGCCCTGGAGTCTGGAGTAATTCACCCCTCCACTTT. Its protein is CASSPGVWSNSPLHF.